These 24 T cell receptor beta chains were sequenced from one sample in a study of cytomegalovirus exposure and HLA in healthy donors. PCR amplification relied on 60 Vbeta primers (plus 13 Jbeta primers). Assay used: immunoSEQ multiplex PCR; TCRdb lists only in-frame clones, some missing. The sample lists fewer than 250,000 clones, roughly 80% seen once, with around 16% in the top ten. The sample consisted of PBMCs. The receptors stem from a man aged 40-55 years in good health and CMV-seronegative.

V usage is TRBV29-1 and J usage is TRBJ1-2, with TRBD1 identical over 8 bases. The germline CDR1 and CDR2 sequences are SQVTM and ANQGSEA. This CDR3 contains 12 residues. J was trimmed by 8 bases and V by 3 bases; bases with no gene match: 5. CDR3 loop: CSVDRGLGGYTF. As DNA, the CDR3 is TGCAGCGTTGACAGGGGGCTTGGGGGCTACACCTTC. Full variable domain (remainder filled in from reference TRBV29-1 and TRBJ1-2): SAVISQKPSRDICQRGTSLTIQCQVDSQVTMMFWYRQQPGQSLTLIATANQGSEATYESGFVIDKFPISRPNLTFSTLTVSNMSPEDSSIYLCSVDRGLGGYTFGSGTRLTVV.

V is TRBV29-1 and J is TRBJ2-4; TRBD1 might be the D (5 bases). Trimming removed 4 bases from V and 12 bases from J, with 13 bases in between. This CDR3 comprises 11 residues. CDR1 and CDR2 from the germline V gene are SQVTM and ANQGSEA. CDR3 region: CSVGLTGYQYF. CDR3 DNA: TGCAGCGTTGGTCTCACAGGTTATCAGTACTTC.

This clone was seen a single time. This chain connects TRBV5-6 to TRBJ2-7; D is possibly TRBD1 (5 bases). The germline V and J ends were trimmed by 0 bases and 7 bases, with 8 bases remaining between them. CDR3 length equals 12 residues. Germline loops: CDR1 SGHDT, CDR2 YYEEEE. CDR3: CASSLGGREQYF. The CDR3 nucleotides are TGTGCCAGCAGCTTGGGGGGCAGAGAGCAGTACTTC.

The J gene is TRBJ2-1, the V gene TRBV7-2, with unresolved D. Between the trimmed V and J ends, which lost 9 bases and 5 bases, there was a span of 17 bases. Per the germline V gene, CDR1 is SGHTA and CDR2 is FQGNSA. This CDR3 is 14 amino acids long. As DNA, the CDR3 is TGTGCCAGTAGGCTATTTGGGCAGGACAATGAGCAGTTCTTC. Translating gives CASRLFGQDNEQFF.

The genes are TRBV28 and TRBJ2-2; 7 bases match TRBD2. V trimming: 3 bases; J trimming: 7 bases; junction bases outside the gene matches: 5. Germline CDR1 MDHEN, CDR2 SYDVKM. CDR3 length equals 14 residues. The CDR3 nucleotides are TGTGCCAGCAGTTTCGGAGCGGGGCACGGGGAGCTGTTTTTT. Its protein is CASSFGAGHGELFF.

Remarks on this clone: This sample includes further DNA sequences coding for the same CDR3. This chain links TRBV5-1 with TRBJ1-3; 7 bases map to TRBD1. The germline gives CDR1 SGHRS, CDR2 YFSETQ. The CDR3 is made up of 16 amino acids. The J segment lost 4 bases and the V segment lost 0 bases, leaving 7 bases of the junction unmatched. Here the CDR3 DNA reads TGCGCCAGCAGCTTGGAACCAGGGGGAGTCGGAAACACCATATATTTT. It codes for CASSLEPGGVGNTIYF.

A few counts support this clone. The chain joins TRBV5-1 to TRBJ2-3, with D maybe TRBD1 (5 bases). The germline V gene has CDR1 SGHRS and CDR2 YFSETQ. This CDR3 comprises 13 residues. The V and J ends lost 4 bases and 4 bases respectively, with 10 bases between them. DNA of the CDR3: TGCGCCAGCAGCAACCAGGGCCCAGATACGCAGTATTTT. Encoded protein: CASSNQGPDTQYF.

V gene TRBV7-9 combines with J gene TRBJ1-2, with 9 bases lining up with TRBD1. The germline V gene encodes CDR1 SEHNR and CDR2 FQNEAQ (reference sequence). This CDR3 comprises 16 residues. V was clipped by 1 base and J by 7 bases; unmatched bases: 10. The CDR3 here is CASSLGLGQGVAGYTF. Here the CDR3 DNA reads TGTGCCAGCAGCTTAGGTCTGGGACAGGGTGTTGCTGGCTACACCTTC.

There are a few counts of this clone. For the CDR3, the DNA is TGCGCCAGCAGCTTGGGGACAGGCGGGTCAGCTTTCTTT. This codes for CASSLGTGGSAFF. V gene TRBV5-1 combines with J gene TRBJ1-1; 7 bases are a match to TRBD1. Germline V gene data show CDR1 as SGHRS and CDR2 as YFSETQ. J gave up 10 bases and V 0 bases, and 6 bases lay outside the gene matches. This CDR3 is built from 13 residues.

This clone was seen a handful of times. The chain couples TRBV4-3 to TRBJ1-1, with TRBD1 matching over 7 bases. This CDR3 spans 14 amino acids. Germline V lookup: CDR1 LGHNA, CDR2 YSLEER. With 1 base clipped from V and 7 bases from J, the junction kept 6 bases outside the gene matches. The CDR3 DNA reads TGCGCCAGCAGCCAAGTTGACAGGGTATATGAAGCTTTCTTT. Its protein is CASSQVDRVYEAFF.

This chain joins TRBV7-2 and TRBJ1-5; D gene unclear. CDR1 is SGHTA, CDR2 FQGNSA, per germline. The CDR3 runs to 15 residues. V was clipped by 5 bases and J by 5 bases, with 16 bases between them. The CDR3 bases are TGTGCCAGCAGCCGTGGGCCGGCCCCTTATCAGCCCCAGCATTTT. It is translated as CASSRGPAPYQPQHF.

DNA of the CDR3: TGTGCCAGCAGCTCCTCAGGGTCTAGCACAGATACGCAGTATTTT. Its protein is CASSSSGSSTDTQYF. The chain has TRBV7-3 and TRBJ2-3; a weak D match, TRBD1 (5 bases). The germline CDR1 and CDR2 sequences are SGHTA and FQGTGA. The V gene lost 4 bases and the J gene lost 0 bases, with 11 bases spanning the gap. The CDR3 is 15 residues long.

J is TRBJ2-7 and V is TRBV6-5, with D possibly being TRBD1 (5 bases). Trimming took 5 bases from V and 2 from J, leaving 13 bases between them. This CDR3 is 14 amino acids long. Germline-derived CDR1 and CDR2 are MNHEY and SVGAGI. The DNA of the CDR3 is TGTGCCAGCAGTAGCCAGGGCGGAGCCTACGAGCAGTACTTC. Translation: CASSSQGGAYEQYF.

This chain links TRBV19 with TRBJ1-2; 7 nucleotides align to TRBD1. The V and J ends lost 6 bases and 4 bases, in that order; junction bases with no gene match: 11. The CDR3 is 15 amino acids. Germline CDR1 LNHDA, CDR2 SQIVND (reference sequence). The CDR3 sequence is CASSFPRGQTYGYTF. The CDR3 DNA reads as TGTGCCAGTAGCTTCCCCCGGGGACAGACCTATGGCTACACCTTC.

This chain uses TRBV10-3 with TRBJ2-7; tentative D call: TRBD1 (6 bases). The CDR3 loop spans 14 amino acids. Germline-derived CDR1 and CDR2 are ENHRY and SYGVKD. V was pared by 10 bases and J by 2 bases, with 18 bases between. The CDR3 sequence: CATSSGTQTYEQYF. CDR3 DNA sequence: TGTGCCACTTCCTCCGGGACACAAACCTACGAGCAGTACTTC.

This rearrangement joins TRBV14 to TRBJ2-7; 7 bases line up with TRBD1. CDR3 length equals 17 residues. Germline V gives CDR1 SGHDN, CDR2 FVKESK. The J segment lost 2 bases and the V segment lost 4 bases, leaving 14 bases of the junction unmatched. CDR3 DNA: TGTGCCAGCAGCCGTACTATCCGGGACAGTTCTCCCTACGAGCAGTACTTC. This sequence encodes CASSRTIRDSSPYEQYF.

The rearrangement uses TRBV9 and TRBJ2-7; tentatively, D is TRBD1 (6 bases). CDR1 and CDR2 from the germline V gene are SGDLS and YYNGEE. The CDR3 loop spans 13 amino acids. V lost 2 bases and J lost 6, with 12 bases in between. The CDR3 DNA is TGTGCCAGCAGCGTCACAGGGTCCGGCGAGCAGTACTTC. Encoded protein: CASSVTGSGEQYF.

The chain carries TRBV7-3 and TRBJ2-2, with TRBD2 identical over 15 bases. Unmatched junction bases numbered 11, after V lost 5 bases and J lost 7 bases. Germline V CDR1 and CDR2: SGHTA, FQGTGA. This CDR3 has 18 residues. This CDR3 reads CASSRGTSGRRLGGELFF. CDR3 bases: TGTGCCAGCAGCCGCGGGACTAGCGGGAGGCGATTGGGCGGGGAGCTGTTTTTT.

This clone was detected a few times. The CDR3 protein is CAWSVLFTGKRDSPLHF. CDR3 sequence (DNA): TGTGCCTGGAGTGTACTTTTTACAGGGAAGAGGGATTCACCCCTCCACTTT. The chain carries TRBV30 and TRBJ1-6; possibly TRBD1 for D (6 bases). V was clipped by 0 bases and J by 8 bases, with 20 bases between them. Germline-derived CDR1 and CDR2 are GTSNPN and SVGIG (reference sequence). The CDR3 has 17 amino acids.

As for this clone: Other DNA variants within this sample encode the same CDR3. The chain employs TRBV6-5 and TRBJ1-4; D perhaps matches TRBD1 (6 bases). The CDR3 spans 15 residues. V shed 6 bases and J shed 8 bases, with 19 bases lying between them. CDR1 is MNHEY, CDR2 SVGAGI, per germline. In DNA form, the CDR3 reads TGTGCCAGCAGGGGGGAAGGACAGTCAGGAGAAAAACTGTTTTTT. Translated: CASRGEGQSGEKLFF.

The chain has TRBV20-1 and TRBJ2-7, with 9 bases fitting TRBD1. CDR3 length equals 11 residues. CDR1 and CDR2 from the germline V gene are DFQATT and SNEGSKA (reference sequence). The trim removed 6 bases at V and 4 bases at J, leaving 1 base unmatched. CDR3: CSAGTGYEQYF. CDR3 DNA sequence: TGCAGTGCCGGGACAGGGTACGAGCAGTACTTC.

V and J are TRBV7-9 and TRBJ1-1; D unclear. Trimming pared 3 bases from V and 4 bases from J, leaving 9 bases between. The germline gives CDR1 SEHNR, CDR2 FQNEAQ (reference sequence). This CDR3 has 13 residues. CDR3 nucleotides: TGTGCCAGCAGCTTTGAGGGTGCCACTGAAGCTTTCTTT. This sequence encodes CASSFEGATEAFF.

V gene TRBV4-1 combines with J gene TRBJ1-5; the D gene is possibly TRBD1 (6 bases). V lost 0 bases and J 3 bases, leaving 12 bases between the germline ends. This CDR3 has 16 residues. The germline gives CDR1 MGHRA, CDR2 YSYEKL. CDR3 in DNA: TGCGCCAGCAGCCAAGATAGGGGGACGGACAATCAGCCCCAGCATTTT. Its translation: CASSQDRGTDNQPQHF.

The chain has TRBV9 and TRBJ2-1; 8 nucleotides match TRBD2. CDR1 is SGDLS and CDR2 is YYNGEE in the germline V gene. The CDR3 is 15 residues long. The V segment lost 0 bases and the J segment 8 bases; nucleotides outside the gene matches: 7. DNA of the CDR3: TGTGCCAGCAGCGTAGGGGTAGCGGGACTCGATGAGCAGTTCTTC. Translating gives CASSVGVAGLDEQFF.